Shown below are 19 T cell receptor beta chains from a single sample sequenced in a study of metastatic and nonmetastatic thyroid tumors. No treatment had been given to any patient before thyroid surgery. Using MiXCR, TCRdb re-called clones from the PCR reads. The table has roughly 18,000 clones, approximately 29% seen once. The sample taken for sequencing was tumor tissue. These receptors were taken from a male donor with papillary thyroid cancer or a benign thyroid nodule (not recorded which). Some clones in this sample may be carry-over from other donors' samples.

At least ten counts were recorded for this clone. This chain joins TRBV7-2 and TRBJ2-7; 9 nucleotides agree with TRBD2. The V gene end was trimmed by 2 bases and the J gene end by 0 bases; junction bases not matched to a gene: 5. This CDR3 region has 16 residues. The germline CDR1 and CDR2 sequences are SGHTA and FQGNSA. CDR3 residues: CASSLTGGLASYEQYF. The CDR3 coding sequence is TGTGCCAGCAGCTTAACGGGGGGACTAGCCTCCTACGAGCAGTACTTC.

At least ten counts were recorded for this clone. The gene calls are TRBV4-2 and TRBJ2-7; 7 positions match TRBD2. The length of the CDR3 is 16 residues. V was clipped by 1 base and J by 5 bases; unmatched bases: 11. The V gene's germline CDR1 is LGHNA and CDR2 YNFKEQ. CDR3: CASSQGEGGAQHEQYF. CDR3 DNA: TGTGCCAGCAGCCAAGGGGAGGGTGGGGCTCAGCACGAGCAGTACTTC.

This clone was picked up a small number of times. This chain links TRBV2 with TRBJ2-7; TRBD2 matches at 13 bases. The J segment lost 6 bases and the V segment lost 6 bases, leaving 2 bases of the junction unmatched. Germline CDR1 and CDR2: SNHLY and FYNNEI. This CDR3 spans 13 amino acids. As DNA, the CDR3 is TGTGCCAGCAGACTAGCGGGAGGGCTCGAGCAGTACTTC. This encodes CASRLAGGLEQYF.

The table lists this clone with many counts. Here the CDR3 reads CSARDLYGLAGGKTYEQYF. The CDR3 DNA sequence: TGCAGTGCTAGAGATCTATACGGACTAGCGGGAGGAAAGACCTACGAGCAGTACTTC. The chain carries TRBV20-1 and TRBJ2-7; 14 bases are a match to TRBD2. Trimming at V came to 0 bases and at J to 2 bases, leaving 12 bases not matched to a gene. From germline, CDR1 is DFQATT and CDR2 SNEGSKA (reference sequence). The CDR3 is 19 residues long.

The chain has TRBV7-2 and TRBJ1-1; 7 nucleotides align to TRBD1. Looked up from germline, CDR1 is SGHTA and CDR2 is FQGNSA. V lost 5 bases to trimming and J lost 3 bases; unmatched junction nucleotides: 9. CDR3 size: 15 residues. CDR3 in amino acids: CASSPQQGWDTEAFF. The CDR3 nucleotides read TGTGCCAGCAGCCCTCAACAGGGGTGGGACACTGAAGCTTTCTTT.

The gene calls are TRBV5-1 and TRBJ1-2; TRBD1 agrees at 12 bases. V lost 5 bases to trimming and J lost 4 bases; unmatched junction nucleotides: 6. The V gene's germline CDR1 is SGHRS and CDR2 YFSETQ. The CDR3 sequence is 15 residues long. This chain's CDR3 is CASRAGTGGIYGYTF. The CDR3, as DNA: TGCGCCAGCAGGGCTGGGACAGGGGGCATCTATGGCTACACCTTC. The full variable domain, with the rest looked up from reference TRBV5-1 and TRBJ1-2, is KAGVTQTPRYLIKTRGQQVTLSCSPISGHRSVSWYQQTPGQGLQFLFEYFSETQRNKGNFPGRFSGRQFSNSRSEMNVSTLELGDSALYLCASRAGTGGIYGYTFGSGTRLTVV.

This clone is termed medium-sized. V and J are TRBV2 and TRBJ1-5; D may be TRBD1 (5 bases). Trimming cost V 7 bases and J 3 bases, with 13 bases left between them. This CDR3 comprises 14 residues. Per germline, CDR1 SNHLY and CDR2 FYNNEI. The CDR3 sequence: CASTKTVDNQPQHF. CDR3 in DNA: TGTGCCAGCACCAAGACAGTAGACAATCAGCCCCAGCATTTT. Together with reference TRBV2 and TRBJ1-5, the CDR3 gives the full variable domain: EPEVTQTPSHQVTQMGQEVILRCVPISNHLYFYWYRQILGQKVEFLVSFYNNEISEKSEIFDDQFSVERPDGSNFTLKIRSTKLEDSAMYFCASTKTVDNQPQHFGDGTRLSIL.

This clone was recorded a few times. This sequence joins TRBV12-3 or TRBV12-4 and TRBJ2-1; D call uncertain. V was trimmed by 8 bases and J by 0 bases, leaving 20 bases between them. The CDR3 length is 17 residues. CDR3 DNA: TGTGCCAGCGGTGTGGTAGGCGCCTGGAGCTCCTACAATGAGCAGTTCTTC. As protein: CASGVVGAWSSYNEQFF.

This clone was seen many times. The J gene is TRBJ2-7, the V gene TRBV5-5, with TRBD1 matching 7 bases. This CDR3 is 13 amino acids long. Per germline, CDR1 SGHKS and CDR2 YYEKEE (reference sequence). The junction had 8 bases not matched to a gene; V was cut back by 4 bases and J by 7 bases. DNA for the CDR3: TGTGCCAGCAGCATTACAGGGGAAGGGGAGCAGTACTTC. It specifies CASSITGEGEQYF.

This clone was counted only a few times. The chain joins TRBV30 to TRBJ1-5, with a weak D call TRBD1 (5 bases). CDR3 length equals 14 residues. Trimming shortened V by 5 bases and J by 2 bases, and 13 bases separated the two germline ends. Germline-derived CDR1 and CDR2 are GTSNPN and SVGIG (reference sequence). This CDR3 is CAWDQGGGNQPQHF. The CDR3 coding sequence is TGTGCCTGGGACCAGGGAGGTGGCAATCAGCCCCAGCATTTT.

This clone counts as medium-sized. The rearrangement joins TRBV25-1 to TRBJ2-1; the match to TRBD1 covers 8 bases. From germline, CDR1 is MGHDK and CDR2 SYGVNS. V dropped 4 bases and J dropped 9; count of bases not matched to a gene: 11. The CDR3 is 15 amino acids. The CDR3 coding sequence is TGTGCCAGCAGTGTGAGAAGGACAGGGTCGGCTGAGCAGTTCTTC. This translates into CASSVRRTGSAEQFF.

This clone has more than one count but fewer than ten. The rearrangement links TRBV27 to TRBJ1-1; tentative D call: TRBD1 (6 bases). Trimming pared 7 bases from V and 0 bases from J, leaving 18 bases between. This CDR3 is 16 amino acids long. CDR1 is MNHEY and CDR2 is SMNVEV in the germline V gene (reference sequence). CDR3: CASMRRSGHLNTEAFF. In DNA, the CDR3 is TGTGCCAGCATGAGAAGATCGGGACACTTGAACACTGAAGCTTTCTTT.

The chain joins TRBV5-6 to TRBJ2-3, with a weak D call TRBD1 (6 bases). From germline, CDR1 is SGHDT and CDR2 YYEEEE. This CDR3 is 13 amino acids long. V was pared by 6 bases and J by 4 bases, with 12 bases between. As DNA, the CDR3 is TGTGCCAGCATCATACAGGGCCCAGATACGCAGTATTTT. Its translation: CASIIQGPDTQYF.

This chain connects TRBV11-2 to TRBJ1-3; 7 bases are a match to TRBD1. This CDR3 comprises 13 residues. V shed 7 bases, J shed 11 bases, and the junction held 11 bases outside the gene matches. Per germline, CDR1 SGHAT and CDR2 FQNNGV. The CDR3 sequence: CASILRDRDAIYF. The CDR3 nucleotides are TGTGCCAGCATCCTCCGGGACAGAGACGCCATATATTTT. Full variable domain (remainder filled in from reference TRBV11-2 and TRBJ1-3): EAGVAQSPRYKIIEKRQSVAFWCNPISGHATLYWYQQILGQGPKLLIQFQNNGVVDDSQLPKDRFSAERLKGVDSTLKIQPAKLEDSAVYLCASILRDRDAIYFGEGSWLTVV.

The V and J genes are TRBV11-3 and TRBJ1-3; D is perhaps TRBD1 (6 bases). This CDR3 region has 16 residues. V lost 3 bases to trimming and J lost 0 bases, with 12 bases between them. The germline gives CDR1 SGHNT, CDR2 YENEEA. The CDR3 DNA reads TGTGCCAGCAGCTTTGGACAGCCAGACTCTGGAAACACCATATATTTT. Protein product: CASSFGQPDSGNTIYF.

This clone is labeled medium-sized. The chain couples TRBV12-3 or TRBV12-4 to TRBJ2-1; D is unresolved. V was pared by 3 bases and J by 5 bases, with 11 bases between. The CDR3 is 14 amino acids. This CDR3 is CASSLVGRDNEQFF. CDR3 coding DNA: TGTGCCAGCAGTTTGGTAGGCAGAGACAATGAGCAGTTCTTC.

This clone was found a few times. V and J are TRBV24-1 and TRBJ2-3; no clear D gene. The CDR3 contains 15 residues. The germline V gene encodes CDR1 KGHDR and CDR2 SFDVKD. Between the trimmed V and J ends, which lost 5 bases and 2 bases, there was a span of 13 bases. The CDR3 spells CATSAPRDNTDTQYF. As DNA, the CDR3 is TGTGCCACCAGTGCCCCAAGGGATAACACAGATACGCAGTATTTT.

This clone was seen many times. J is TRBJ1-4 and V is TRBV7-8; D uncertain. The length of the CDR3 is 16 residues. V lost 6 bases, J lost 5 bases, and 19 bases lay in between. The germline V gene has CDR1 SGHVS and CDR2 FQNEAQ. CDR3 sequence reads: CASRTDWPARNEKLFF. In DNA form, the CDR3 reads TGTGCCAGCAGGACCGATTGGCCAGCCAGAAATGAAAAACTGTTTTTT. The whole variable domain, remainder taken from reference TRBV7-8 and TRBJ1-4, is GAGVSQSPRYKVAKRGQDVALRCDPISGHVSLFWYQQALGQGPEFLTYFQNEAQLDKSGLPSDRFFAERPEGSVSTLKIQRTQQEDSAVYLCASRTDWPARNEKLFFGSGTQLSVL.

On this clone: Sequence at one end of the junction differs from germline and may be a read error. The identical CDR3 is also encoded by other nucleotide sequences in the sample. This chain joins TRBV11-1 and TRBJ2-3; the match to TRBD2 covers 7 bases. The CDR3 extends over 16 amino acids. The germline V gene encodes CDR1 SGHAT and CDR2 FQDESV (reference sequence). CDR3 DNA sequence: TGTGCTAGCAGCCTGGGAAGCGGGGCTCACGGTGATACGCAGTATTTT. Amino acid sequence: CASSLGSGAHGDTQYF.